Listed below are T cell receptor beta chains from one sample, sequenced in a study of blood T cell repertoires in COVID-19. The table came from immunoSEQ multiplex PCR; TCRdb's copy has only in-frame clones and leaves some out. The sample lists over 200,000 clones; roughly nine tenths were seen once. The sequenced sample was peripheral blood. These TCRs come from a woman between 18 and 29 years old who had recovered from COVID-19. Each CDR3 is given with its conserved first and last residue. D genes are given only for firm matches. Part of the rows lack a size; the others show once, few, many or a class for expanded clones.

cdr3_aa: CASSWGQGQETQYF; cdr3_nt: TGTGCCAGCAGCTGGGGACAGGGCCAAGAGACCCAGTACTTC; d_call: TRBD1; j_call: TRBJ2-5; clone_size: .; v_call: TRBV5-4
cdr3_aa: CASSLCRRVVLYNEQFF; cdr3_nt: TGTGCCAGCAGCTTATGTCGGAGGGTAGTTCTCTACAATGAGCAGTTCTTC; d_call: .; j_call: TRBJ2-1; clone_size: .; v_call: TRBV11-3
cdr3_aa: CASSGTNSGNTIYF; cdr3_nt: TGTGCCAGCAGTGGGACAAACTCTGGAAACACCATATATTTT; d_call: .; j_call: TRBJ1-3; clone_size: .; v_call: TRBV2
cdr3_aa: CASSPLVWDEQFF; cdr3_nt: TGTGCCAGTTCGCCACTAGTCTGGGATGAGCAGTTCTTC; d_call: .; j_call: TRBJ2-1; clone_size: .; v_call: TRBV19
cdr3_aa: CASSIPGRGNQPQHF; cdr3_nt: TGTGCCAGTAGTATTCCGGGAAGGGGCAATCAGCCCCAGCATTTT; d_call: .; j_call: TRBJ1-5; clone_size: .; v_call: TRBV19
cdr3_aa: CASSDPRSAGGWNEQFF; cdr3_nt: TGTGCCAGTAGTGATCCCCGTTCGGCGGGAGGTTGGAATGAGCAGTTCTTC; d_call: TRBD2; j_call: TRBJ2-1; clone_size: .; v_call: TRBV19
cdr3_aa: CASSAAGGIGEKLFF; cdr3_nt: TGTGCCAGCAGTGCAGCGGGGGGGATAGGTGAAAAACTGTTTTTT; d_call: .; j_call: TRBJ1-4; clone_size: .; v_call: TRBV6-1
cdr3_aa: CASSWGPDYEQYF; cdr3_nt: TGTGCCAGCAGTTGGGGGCCGGACTACGAGCAGTACTTC; d_call: .; j_call: TRBJ2-7; clone_size: .; v_call: TRBV12-3/TRBV12-4
cdr3_aa: CASSITSNTEAFF; cdr3_nt: TGTGCCAGTAGTATAACATCTAACACTGAAGCTTTCTTT; d_call: .; j_call: TRBJ1-1; clone_size: .; v_call: TRBV19
cdr3_aa: CASSPGQGKKLFF; cdr3_nt: TGTGCCAGCAGCCCCGGACAGGGGAAAAAACTGTTTTTT; d_call: TRBD1; j_call: TRBJ1-4; clone_size: .; v_call: TRBV5-4
cdr3_aa: CSVEKRTGLSYEQYF; cdr3_nt: TGCAGCGTTGAAAAAAGGACAGGCCTCTCCTACGAGCAGTACTTC; d_call: TRBD1; j_call: TRBJ2-7; clone_size: .; v_call: TRBV29-1
cdr3_aa: CASSLAAGGLSGNTIYF; cdr3_nt: TGTGCCAGCAGCTTAGCGGCAGGGGGGTTGTCTGGAAACACCATATATTTT; d_call: TRBD1; j_call: TRBJ1-3; clone_size: .; v_call: TRBV7-9
cdr3_aa: CASSQEPGEHPYEQYF; cdr3_nt: TGCGCCAGCAGCCAAGAACCCGGGGAGCACCCCTACGAGCAGTACTTC; d_call: .; j_call: TRBJ2-7; clone_size: .; v_call: TRBV4-3
cdr3_aa: CASSLGQINYGYTF; cdr3_nt: TGCGCCAGCAGCTTGGGACAGATTAACTATGGCTACACCTTC; d_call: .; j_call: TRBJ1-2; clone_size: few; v_call: TRBV5-1
cdr3_aa: CASSLGLAGSTDTQYF; cdr3_nt: TGTGCCAGCAGCTTAGGTCTAGCGGGAAGCACAGATACGCAGTATTTT; d_call: TRBD2; j_call: TRBJ2-3; clone_size: .; v_call: TRBV11-3
cdr3_aa: CASSLGGGTGNTIYF; cdr3_nt: TGTGCCAGCAGCTTAGGGGGGGGAACCGGAAACACCATATATTTT; d_call: .; j_call: TRBJ1-3; clone_size: .; v_call: TRBV13
cdr3_aa: CASSYPTWGQSSYEQYF; cdr3_nt: TGTGCCAGCAGTTATCCAACTTGGGGCCAGAGCTCCTACGAGCAGTACTTC; d_call: .; j_call: TRBJ2-7; clone_size: .; v_call: TRBV6-2/TRBV6-3
cdr3_aa: CASRLTTGREQYF; cdr3_nt: TGTGCCAGCAGGCTGACCACAGGGCGCGAGCAGTACTTC; d_call: .; j_call: TRBJ2-7; clone_size: .; v_call: TRBV27
cdr3_aa: CASSYSGAGRVYEQYF; cdr3_nt: TGTGCCAGCAGTTACTCTGGGGCAGGGAGGGTCTACGAGCAGTACTTC; d_call: TRBD2; j_call: TRBJ2-7; clone_size: .; v_call: TRBV6-5
cdr3_aa: CASSLDSGLAGGNTGELFF; cdr3_nt: TGTGCCAGCAGCTTGGATTCGGGACTAGCGGGAGGAAACACCGGGGAGCTGTTTTTT; d_call: TRBD2; j_call: TRBJ2-2; clone_size: .; v_call: TRBV5-4
cdr3_aa: CASSSGRVNEQYF; cdr3_nt: TGTGCCAGTAGTAGCGGGAGGGTGAACGAGCAGTACTTC; d_call: TRBD2; j_call: TRBJ2-7; clone_size: .; v_call: TRBV19
cdr3_aa: CASSPRGHKNIQYF; cdr3_nt: TGTGCCAGCAGCCCGCGGGGGCACAAAAACATTCAGTACTTC; d_call: .; j_call: TRBJ2-4; clone_size: once; v_call: TRBV6-5
cdr3_aa: CASSSLGAGGNFYEQYF; cdr3_nt: TGCGCCAGCAGCTCTCTGGGAGCGGGAGGCAACTTCTACGAGCAGTACTTC; d_call: TRBD2; j_call: TRBJ2-7; clone_size: .; v_call: TRBV5-1
cdr3_aa: CASNRERSNQPQHF; cdr3_nt: TGTGCCAGTAACAGGGAAAGGTCCAATCAGCCCCAGCATTTT; d_call: .; j_call: TRBJ1-5; clone_size: .; v_call: TRBV2
cdr3_aa: CASSTTSRSSYEQYF; cdr3_nt: TGTGCCAGCAGCACCACTAGCAGGAGCTCCTACGAGCAGTACTTC; d_call: .; j_call: TRBJ2-7; clone_size: .; v_call: TRBV27
cdr3_aa: CASSQDGTGGSQPQHF; cdr3_nt: TGTGCCAGCAGCCAAGATGGTACCGGGGGTAGCCAGCCCCAGCATTTT; d_call: .; j_call: TRBJ1-5; clone_size: .; v_call: TRBV4-2
cdr3_aa: CAIKPGQGDSPLHF; cdr3_nt: TGTGCCATCAAACCGGGACAGGGAGATTCACCCCTCCACTTT; d_call: TRBD1; j_call: TRBJ1-6; clone_size: .; v_call: TRBV10-3
cdr3_aa: CASSLVAGVGDEQFF; cdr3_nt: TGTGCCAGCAGTTTAGTAGCGGGAGTGGGAGATGAGCAGTTCTTC; d_call: TRBD2; j_call: TRBJ2-1; clone_size: .; v_call: TRBV27
cdr3_aa: CSVVGQPNTGELFF; cdr3_nt: TGCAGCGTTGTCGGACAGCCGAACACCGGGGAGCTGTTTTTT; d_call: .; j_call: TRBJ2-2; clone_size: few; v_call: TRBV29-1
cdr3_aa: CASSPGDRGSEAFF; cdr3_nt: TGTGCCAGCTCACCAGGGGACAGGGGATCTGAAGCTTTCTTT; d_call: TRBD1; j_call: TRBJ1-1; clone_size: .; v_call: TRBV18
cdr3_aa: CASSQDRGVIQETQYF; cdr3_nt: TGTGCCAGCAGCCAAGACAGGGGGGTTATCCAAGAGACCCAGTACTTC; d_call: .; j_call: TRBJ2-5; clone_size: .; v_call: TRBV3-1/TRBV3-2
cdr3_aa: CASSLTGVSNQPQHF; cdr3_nt: TGTGCCAGCAGTCTGACAGGAGTCAGCAATCAGCCCCAGCATTTT; d_call: .; j_call: TRBJ1-5; clone_size: .; v_call: TRBV28
cdr3_aa: CASSPGGGVETQYF; cdr3_nt: TGTGCCAGCAGCCCCGGCGGGGGGGTAGAGACCCAGTACTTC; d_call: TRBD2; j_call: TRBJ2-5; clone_size: .; v_call: TRBV7-9
cdr3_aa: CASSEARGKGGYTF; cdr3_nt: TGTGCCAGCAGTGAAGCGCGCGGGAAGGGTGGCTACACCTTC; d_call: .; j_call: TRBJ1-2; clone_size: .; v_call: TRBV6-1
cdr3_aa: CASSLGGQGGEQYF; cdr3_nt: TGTGCCAGCAGCTTGGGGGGACAGGGGGGCGAGCAGTACTTC; d_call: TRBD1; j_call: TRBJ2-7; clone_size: .; v_call: TRBV5-4
cdr3_aa: CASRQRTGGGWNEQFF; cdr3_nt: TGTGCCAGCAGACAGCGGACAGGGGGGGGTTGGAATGAGCAGTTCTTC; d_call: TRBD1; j_call: TRBJ2-1; clone_size: few; v_call: TRBV7-2
cdr3_aa: CASSPPGQGARQYF; cdr3_nt: TGTGCCAGCTCACCACCGGGACAGGGGGCGAGGCAGTACTTC; d_call: TRBD1; j_call: TRBJ2-7; clone_size: few; v_call: TRBV18
cdr3_aa: CASSLGRSYGYTF; cdr3_nt: TGTGCCAGCAGCTTAGGACGGTCCTATGGCTACACCTTC; d_call: .; j_call: TRBJ1-2; clone_size: .; v_call: TRBV13
cdr3_aa: CASSIPRQGFETQYF; cdr3_nt: TGTGCCAGTAGTATCCCTCGACAGGGGTTTGAGACCCAGTACTTC; d_call: TRBD1; j_call: TRBJ2-5; clone_size: .; v_call: TRBV19
cdr3_aa: CASSFYLAGVHEQFF; cdr3_nt: TGTGCCAGCAGTTTCTATCTAGCGGGAGTTCATGAGCAGTTCTTC; d_call: TRBD2; j_call: TRBJ2-1; clone_size: .; v_call: TRBV7-9
cdr3_aa: CASSDSGGRGRDTQYF; cdr3_nt: TGTGCCAGCAGTGACTCGGGGGGGCGCGGTAGAGATACGCAGTATTTT; d_call: .; j_call: TRBJ2-3; clone_size: few; v_call: TRBV6-4
cdr3_aa: CASRRLAGGNYNEQFF; cdr3_nt: TGTGCCAGTAGACGACTAGCGGGAGGGAACTACAATGAGCAGTTCTTC; d_call: TRBD2; j_call: TRBJ2-1; clone_size: .; v_call: TRBV19
cdr3_aa: CASSGSGGVGEQYF; cdr3_nt: TGTGCCAGCAGTGGTTCAGGGGGAGTCGGCGAGCAGTACTTC; d_call: TRBD1; j_call: TRBJ2-7; clone_size: .; v_call: TRBV6-6
cdr3_aa: CASSQGGGYNEQFF; cdr3_nt: TGTGCCAGCAGCCAGGGAGGAGGATACAATGAGCAGTTCTTC; d_call: .; j_call: TRBJ2-1; clone_size: .; v_call: TRBV4-2
cdr3_aa: CASSFVTGEYYAEAFF; cdr3_nt: TGTGCCAGCAGCTTTGTGACAGGGGAGTATTACGCTGAAGCTTTCTTT; d_call: TRBD1; j_call: TRBJ1-1; clone_size: .; v_call: TRBV7-9
cdr3_aa: CASSPTGMTGGGEQFF; cdr3_nt: TGTGCCAGCAGTCCGACTGGGATGACAGGGGGGGGTGAGCAGTTCTTC; d_call: TRBD1; j_call: TRBJ2-1; clone_size: .; v_call: TRBV2
cdr3_aa: CASSIVGQVERNEQFF; cdr3_nt: TGTGCCAGTAGTATAGTAGGACAGGTAGAAAGGAATGAGCAGTTCTTC; d_call: TRBD1; j_call: TRBJ2-1; clone_size: few; v_call: TRBV19
cdr3_aa: CASSYAGGMNTEAFF; cdr3_nt: TGTGCCAGCAGTTATGCGGGTGGCATGAACACTGAAGCTTTCTTT; d_call: .; j_call: TRBJ1-1; clone_size: .; v_call: TRBV6-5
cdr3_aa: CASSILGTGIDTQYF; cdr3_nt: TGTGCCAGCTCCATCCTCGGGACAGGGATAGATACGCAGTATTTT; d_call: TRBD1; j_call: TRBJ2-3; clone_size: .; v_call: TRBV27
cdr3_aa: CASSLATGYDSNQPQHF; cdr3_nt: TGTGCCAGCAGCTTAGCAACAGGGTACGATAGCAATCAGCCCCAGCATTTT; d_call: .; j_call: TRBJ1-5; clone_size: .; v_call: TRBV7-6
cdr3_aa: CASSWGGNQPQHF; cdr3_nt: TGTGCCAGCAGCTGGGGGGGCAATCAGCCCCAGCATTTT; d_call: .; j_call: TRBJ1-5; clone_size: .; v_call: TRBV5-8
cdr3_aa: CASSPVRESTDTQYF; cdr3_nt: TGTGCCAGCAGCCCGGTTCGTGAGTCCACAGATACGCAGTATTTT; d_call: .; j_call: TRBJ2-3; clone_size: once; v_call: TRBV5-4
cdr3_aa: CASSPVGLANEQFF; cdr3_nt: TGTGCCAGCAGCCCGGTTGGACTAGCGAATGAGCAGTTCTTC; d_call: TRBD2; j_call: TRBJ2-1; clone_size: .; v_call: TRBV5-4
cdr3_aa: CASSLPGLAGEVVTGELFF; cdr3_nt: TGTGCCAGCAGCTTGCCGGGACTAGCGGGAGAGGTGGTCACCGGGGAGCTGTTTTTT; d_call: TRBD2; j_call: TRBJ2-2; clone_size: .; v_call: TRBV7-9
cdr3_aa: CASSPTSGSIDTQYF; cdr3_nt: TGTGCCAGCAGCCCTACTAGCGGGAGTATAGATACGCAGTATTTT; d_call: TRBD2; j_call: TRBJ2-3; clone_size: .; v_call: TRBV3-1/TRBV3-2
cdr3_aa: CASSIAGGTDTQYF; cdr3_nt: TGTGCCAGCAGTATAGCGGGAGGAACAGATACGCAGTATTTT; d_call: TRBD2; j_call: TRBJ2-3; clone_size: .; v_call: TRBV11-3
cdr3_aa: CASSLSRLANNEQFF; cdr3_nt: TGTGCCAGCAGCTTAAGTCGGCTAGCGAACAATGAGCAGTTCTTC; d_call: .; j_call: TRBJ2-1; clone_size: .; v_call: TRBV11-3
cdr3_aa: CAWNDGGFTEAFF; cdr3_nt: TGTGCCTGGAATGACGGGGGGTTCACTGAAGCTTTCTTT; d_call: .; j_call: TRBJ1-1; clone_size: once; v_call: TRBV30
cdr3_aa: CASSQNPISGKFGTEAFF; cdr3_nt: TGTGCCAGCAGTCAGAATCCTATTAGCGGTAAGTTTGGGACTGAAGCTTTCTTT; d_call: .; j_call: TRBJ1-1; clone_size: .; v_call: TRBV25-1
cdr3_aa: CSVTDEHGNEKLFF; cdr3_nt: TGCAGCGTTACCGATGAACACGGGAATGAAAAACTGTTTTTT; d_call: .; j_call: TRBJ1-4; clone_size: .; v_call: TRBV29-1